The sequence of this T cell receptor (beta chain) was determined in a study of T cell repertoires in cytomegalovirus infection. In the study overall: TCR beta signatures that were public indicated CMV infection and matching HLA type. General study findings and limits: Adding up the frequency of public TCR beta families identified people who carried CMV plus the relevant HLA. HLA-C-restricted CMV clonotypes gave the most frequent clonotype in two of eight donors.

V lost 0 bases, J lost 6 bases, and 3 bases stayed unmatched. There are 14 residues in the CDR3. The germline V gene encodes CDR1 SEHNR and CDR2 FQNEAQ (reference sequence). TCRdb recomputed calls from the reads with MiXCR, one row per CDR3 protein. The sample holds over 150,000 distinct CDR3 sequences, around an eighth seen once. This clonotype appeared many times. Its antigen remains unknown. The chain combines TRBV7-9 with TRBJ2-7; 9 nucleotides agree with TRBD1. Sequencing was carried out using PBMCs. This receptor was identified in a human donor in good health (CMV status not recorded). Some clones in this sample may be carry-over from other donors' samples. The chain's CDR3 is CASSLALTGGEQYF. The CDR3 DNA is TGTGCCAGCAGCTTAGCGCTGACAGGGGGCGAGCAGTACTTC. Based on the CDR3 plus reference TRBV7-9 and TRBJ2-7, the full variable domain is DTGVSQNPRHKITKRGQNVTFRCDPISEHNRLYWYRQTLGQGPEFLTYFQNEAQLEKSRLLSDRFSAERPKGSFSTLEIQRTEQGDSAMYLCASSLALTGGEQYFGPGTRLTVT.